Shown below are 27 T cell receptor beta chains from a single sample sequenced in a study of Graves' ophthalmopathy and Graves' hyperthyroidism. Beta-chain TCR CDR3 regions were amplified from RNA transcripts. The workflow started with a first-round RT-PCR run with HTBI primers and then moved on to a second-round multiplex PCR. TCRdb reprocessed the multiplex PCR reads with MiXCR, giving one entry per CDR3 protein. Altogether 350,000 to 400,000 distinct CDR3 sequences are present, roughly 14% being singletons, with the ten largest covering about 7%. The sample consisted of peripheral blood. These receptor sequences come from a woman between 18 and 29 years old with stable Graves' hyperthyroidism.

The chain has TRBV5-4 and TRBJ2-2; D is unresolved. Trimming stripped 4 bases from V and 6 bases from J, with 10 bases between. This CDR3 spans 13 amino acids. The germline V gene has CDR1 SGHNT and CDR2 YYREEE (reference sequence). CDR3: CASSPRVPGELFF. In nucleotides, the CDR3 is TGTGCCAGCAGCCCAAGGGTTCCCGGGGAGCTGTTTTTT.

This clonotype showed up many times. The chain links TRBV27 to TRBJ2-7, with D maybe TRBD1 (6 bases). The V end lost 4 bases, the J end lost 4 bases, and 11 bases lay between the germline ends. The CDR3 extends over 13 amino acids. Germline values: CDR1 MNHEY, CDR2 SMNVEV (reference sequence). CDR3 residues: CASSSGDNYEQYF. The CDR3 nucleotides read TGTGCCAGCAGTTCTGGGGACAATTACGAGCAGTACTTC.

This clonotype was detected ten times or more. The chain couples TRBV6-1 to TRBJ2-2; D is perhaps TRBD1 (6 bases). Between the trimmed V and J ends, which lost 6 bases and 0 bases, there was a span of 11 bases. The germline gives CDR1 MNHNS, CDR2 SASEGT. The CDR3 totals 15 residues. The CDR3 spells CASSPGTTNTGELFF. The CDR3, as DNA: TGTGCCAGCAGCCCCGGGACAACGAACACCGGGGAGCTGTTTTTT.

This clonotype was seen only a few times. The rearrangement joins TRBV5-1 to TRBJ2-2; a possible D gene is TRBD1 (5 bases). Between the trimmed V and J ends, which lost 0 bases and 0 bases, there was a span of 9 bases. The CDR3 runs 16 residues. Germline lookup yields CDR1 SGHRS and CDR2 YFSETQ. The CDR3 region is CASSLEGFSNTGELFF. As DNA, the CDR3 is TGCGCCAGCAGCTTGGAGGGGTTTTCGAACACCGGGGAGCTGTTTTTT.

This clonotype was counted many times. The chain combines TRBV29-1 with TRBJ1-1; D unresolved. Germline V gene data show CDR1 as SQVTM and CDR2 as ANQGSEA. The V end was cut by 5 bases, the J end by 8 bases, with 15 bases between. This CDR3 has 12 amino acids. The CDR3 region is CSVRLGYPEAFF. The DNA of the CDR3 is TGCAGCGTTAGGCTGGGCTATCCAGAAGCTTTCTTT.

There are many counts of this clonotype. The chain is built from TRBV6-1 and TRBJ1-5; D gene unclear. V lost 6 bases and J lost 6, with 9 bases in between. The CDR3 spans 12 residues. The V gene's germline CDR1 is MNHNS and CDR2 SASEGT. The CDR3 region is CASRSGFQPQHF. The CDR3 DNA sequence: TGTGCCAGCAGGAGCGGATTTCAGCCCCAGCATTTT.

The chain couples TRBV6-5 to TRBJ2-2; TRBD2 agrees at 8 bases. V was clipped by 7 bases and J by 4 bases; unmatched bases: 8. Germline V gene data show CDR1 as MNHEY and CDR2 as SVGAGI. The CDR3 runs to 15 residues. The CDR3 bases are TGTGCCAGCACCCGGGGGGGGGCGCCCACCGGGGAGCTGTTTTTT. It translates to CASTRGGAPTGELFF.

This clonotype was observed many times. This chain's CDR3 is CASSVTGTALNYGYTF. The CDR3 DNA sequence: TGTGCCAGCAGCGTAACCGGAACAGCTCTTAACTATGGCTACACCTTC. The J gene is TRBJ1-2, the V gene TRBV9; D unresolved. V was cut by 1 base and J by 1 base, with 14 bases left in between. The CDR3 loop spans 16 amino acids. Germline lookup yields CDR1 SGDLS and CDR2 YYNGEE. Full variable domain (outside the CDR3, taken from reference TRBV9 and TRBJ1-2): DSGVTQTPKHLITATGQRVTLRCSPRSGDLSVYWYQQSLDQGLQFLIQYYNGEERAKGNILERFSAQQFPDLHSELNLSSLELGDSALYFCASSVTGTALNYGYTFGSGTRLTVV.

This clonotype was seen ten or more times. The chain joins TRBV20-1 to TRBJ1-5, with D uncertain. Germline loops: CDR1 DFQATT, CDR2 SNEGSKA (reference sequence). Trimming took 7 bases from V and 0 from J, leaving 7 bases between them. CDR3 length: 12 residues. The CDR3 region is CSVSRSNQPQHF. CDR3 nucleotide sequence: TGCAGTGTGAGTCGTAGCAATCAGCCCCAGCATTTT.

This clonotype was picked up many times. The rearrangement joins TRBV29-1 to TRBJ2-7; D may be TRBD1 or TRBD2 (6 bases each). The CDR3 spans 13 residues. Deletions cut 4 bases from V and 4 bases from J, with 14 bases between. Per the germline V gene, CDR1 is SQVTM and CDR2 is ANQGSEA. The DNA for the CDR3 is TGCAGCGTTGGAGGCGGGACACCTTACGAGCAGTACTTC. It translates to CSVGGGTPYEQYF.

This clonotype has at least ten counts. The chain links TRBV28 to TRBJ2-5; tentatively, D is TRBD1 (5 bases). There are 15 residues in the CDR3. The V and J ends lost 4 bases and 4 bases respectively, with 16 bases between them. The germline gives CDR1 MDHEN, CDR2 SYDVKM. The CDR3 region is CASSSPQGRVETQYF. CDR3 coding DNA: TGTGCCAGCAGTTCCCCGCAGGGAAGGGTAGAGACCCAGTACTTC. Together with reference TRBV28 and TRBJ2-5, the CDR3 gives the full variable domain: DVKVTQSSRYLVKRTGEKVFLECVQDMDHENMFWYRQDPGLGLRLIYFSYDVKMKEKGDIPEGYSVSREKKERFSLILESASTNQTSMYLCASSSPQGRVETQYFGPGTRLLVL.

This clonotype was observed at least ten times. This chain connects TRBV19 to TRBJ2-5; tentative D call: TRBD2 (5 bases). This CDR3 has 13 amino acids. Deletions cut 3 bases from V and 5 bases from J, with 10 bases between. Germline CDR1 is LNHDA and CDR2 is SQIVND (reference sequence). CDR3 amino acids: CASSMVRGETQYF. CDR3 in DNA: TGTGCCAGTAGTATGGTCAGAGGGGAGACCCAGTACTTC.

This clonotype appeared many times. This chain connects TRBV6-2 or TRBV6-3 to TRBJ1-2; D gene ambiguous. V was shortened by 4 bases and J by 2 bases, with 11 bases between the two germline ends. The CDR3 is 14 amino acids. Germline lookup yields CDR1 MNHEY and CDR2 SVGEGT. The CDR3 reads CASSSRAFNYGYTF. As DNA, the CDR3 is TGTGCCAGCAGTTCGCGGGCCTTCAACTATGGCTACACCTTC.

This clonotype has ten or more counts. The chain combines TRBV28 with TRBJ1-5; 7 bases map to TRBD1. V dropped 6 bases and J dropped 0; count of bases not matched to a gene: 5. This CDR3 comprises 15 residues. Germline V gene sequence: CDR1 MDHEN, CDR2 SYDVKM. CDR3 in DNA: TGTGCCAGCAGGACCGGGACAGCTAGCAATCAGCCCCAGCATTTT. It yields the protein CASRTGTASNQPQHF.

This clonotype was recorded at least ten times. The rearrangement uses TRBV2 and TRBJ2-5; 11 bases line up with TRBD2. V trimming: 6 bases; J trimming: 5 bases; junction bases outside the gene matches: 11. Germline CDR1 SNHLY, CDR2 FYNNEI. The CDR3 consists of 16 residues. CDR3 sequence (DNA): TGTGCCAGCAGGGAGACTAGCGGGGTCTCGGGGGAGACCCAGTACTTC. As protein: CASRETSGVSGETQYF.

V gene TRBV4-1 combines with J gene TRBJ1-5; tentative D call: TRBD1 (5 bases). The CDR3 contains 15 residues. Germline lookup yields CDR1 MGHRA and CDR2 YSYEKL. The V end was cut by 4 bases, the J end by 4 bases, with 14 bases between. The CDR3 bases are TGCGCCAGCAGCCCTTTGTACAGGTTAAATCAGCCCCAGCATTTT. The encoded protein is CASSPLYRLNQPQHF.

This clonotype was recorded many times. The chain couples TRBV7-3 to TRBJ2-5; TRBD1 matches 8 bases. Unmatched junction bases numbered 2, after V lost 5 bases and J lost 3 bases. The CDR3 is 13 amino acids. Germline V CDR1 and CDR2: SGHTA, FQGTGA. CDR3 coding DNA: TGTGCCAGCAGCACGACAGGGGAAGAGACCCAGTACTTC. This translates into CASSTTGEETQYF.

This clonotype was counted at least ten times. This sequence joins TRBV6-1 and TRBJ2-7; 9 nucleotides align to TRBD2. The length of the CDR3 is 14 residues. J gave up 6 bases and V 6 bases, and 9 bases lay outside the gene matches. Germline V lookup: CDR1 MNHNS, CDR2 SASEGT. This CDR3 reads CASSDSGGHAEQYF. Here the CDR3 DNA reads TGTGCCAGCAGCGATAGCGGGGGACATGCCGAGCAGTACTTC.

The table lists this clonotype with many counts. A much larger clone differs from this one at a single base, so this may be a read error. The chain uses TRBV6-5 and TRBJ2-2; 11 bases agree with TRBD1. Germline V gives CDR1 MNHEY, CDR2 SVGAGI. This CDR3 comprises 15 residues. The CDR3 is CASSWDRGDTGELSF. The DNA for the CDR3 is TGTGCCAGCAGTTGGGACAGGGGGGACACCGGGGAGCTGTCTTTT.

CDR3 loop: CATSSGPGGGYTF. The CDR3 DNA reads as TGTGCCACCAGCAGTGGTCCGGGGGGCGGCTACACCTTC. The rearrangement uses TRBV15 and TRBJ1-2, with D possibly matching TRBD1 (6 bases). V was cut by 3 bases and J by 8 bases, with 13 bases left in between. This CDR3 region has 13 residues. Germline lookup yields CDR1 LNHNV and CDR2 YYDKDF (reference sequence).

Of note for this clonotype: This may be a read error, as it is one base from a much larger clone. V usage is TRBV5-1 and J usage is TRBJ1-1; the match to TRBD1 covers 7 bases. The CDR3 loop spans 15 amino acids. CDR1 and CDR2 (germline): SGHRS, YFSETQ. This CDR3 reads CAGSLPTGPNTEAFF. CDR3 coding DNA: TGCGCCGGCAGCCTGCCGACAGGGCCGAACACTGAAGCTTTCTTT.

Many counts were recorded for this clonotype. The CDR3 region has the DNA TGTGCCAGCAGTCTTGAACAGACAGGGTACCCTGAAGCTTTCTTT. It encodes CASSLEQTGYPEAFF. V gene TRBV6-2 or TRBV6-3 combines with J gene TRBJ1-1, with 7 bases identical to TRBD1. J was trimmed by 6 bases and V by 5 bases; bases with no gene match: 12. Germline V CDR1 and CDR2: MNHEY, SVGEGT. This CDR3 is 15 amino acids long.

This clonotype was observed at least ten times. The chain combines TRBV9 with TRBJ2-5; TRBD1 agrees at 10 bases. The V segment lost 7 bases and the J segment 5 bases; nucleotides outside the gene matches: 5. This CDR3 has 13 residues. Germline CDR1 and CDR2: SGDLS and YYNGEE. In DNA form, the CDR3 reads TGTGCCAGCCACCCGACAGGGGGCGAGACCCAGTACTTC. Protein sequence: CASHPTGGETQYF.

This clonotype was seen ten or more times. The chain recombines TRBV6-5 with TRBJ1-2, with 8 bases that match TRBD1. V dropped 4 bases and J dropped 6; count of bases not matched to a gene: 10. CDR1 and CDR2 from the germline V gene are MNHEY and SVGAGI. The CDR3 sequence is 15 residues long. The DNA for the CDR3 is TGTGCCAGCAGTTTTCGACAGGGGAATTATCATGGCTACACCTTC. Its translation: CASSFRQGNYHGYTF.

This clonotype has a count of ten or more. V usage is TRBV11-2 and J usage is TRBJ1-6; D uncertain. Germline lookup yields CDR1 SGHAT and CDR2 FQNNGV. The CDR3 has 13 residues. Trimming removed 3 bases from V and 11 bases from J, with 11 bases in between. The CDR3 DNA is TGTGCCAGCAGCTTGGCCTTCAGCGCACCCCTCCACTTT. Protein sequence: CASSLAFSAPLHF.

The sample holds many counts of this clonotype. The chain uses TRBV5-1 and TRBJ2-2, with 7 bases that match TRBD2. This CDR3 has 16 amino acids. Per germline, CDR1 SGHRS and CDR2 YFSETQ. Germline trimming cut 4 bases from V and 4 bases from J; bases unmatched to any gene: 10. CDR3 sequence (DNA): TGCGCCAGCAGCCGAGAGACTAGCTGGGCCACCGGGGAGCTGTTTTTT. Its protein product is CASSRETSWATGELFF.

This clonotype was seen ten or more times. The rearrangement links TRBV20-1 to TRBJ1-3, with D tentatively TRBD1 (6 bases). The V gene's germline CDR1 is DFQATT and CDR2 SNEGSKA (reference sequence). V gave up 0 bases and J gave up 4 bases, with 22 bases separating them. The CDR3 sequence is 18 residues long. CDR3 region: CSARDRRLPRGIGNTIYF. The CDR3 nucleotides read TGCAGTGCTAGAGATCGACGCCTCCCTAGGGGGATAGGAAACACCATATATTTT.